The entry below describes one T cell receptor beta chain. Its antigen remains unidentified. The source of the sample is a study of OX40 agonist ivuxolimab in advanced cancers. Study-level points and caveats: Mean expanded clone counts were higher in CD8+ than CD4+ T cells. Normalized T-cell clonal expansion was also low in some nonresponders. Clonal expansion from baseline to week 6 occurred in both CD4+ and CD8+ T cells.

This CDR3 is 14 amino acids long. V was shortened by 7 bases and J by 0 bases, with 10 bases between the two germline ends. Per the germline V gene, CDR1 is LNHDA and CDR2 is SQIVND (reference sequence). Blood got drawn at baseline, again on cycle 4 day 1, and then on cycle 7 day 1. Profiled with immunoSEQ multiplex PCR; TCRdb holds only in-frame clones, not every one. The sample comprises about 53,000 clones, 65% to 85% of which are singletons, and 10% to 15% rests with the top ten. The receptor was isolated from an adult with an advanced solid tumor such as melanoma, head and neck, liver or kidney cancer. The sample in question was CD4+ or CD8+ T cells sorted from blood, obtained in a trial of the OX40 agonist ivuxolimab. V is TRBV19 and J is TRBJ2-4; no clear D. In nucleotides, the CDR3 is TGTGCCAGTACAAACAGCCTAGCCAAAAACATTCAGTACTTC. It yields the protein CASTNSLAKNIQYF. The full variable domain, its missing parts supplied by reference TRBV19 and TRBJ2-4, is DGGITQSPKYLFRKEGQNVTLSCEQNLNHDAMYWYRQDPGQGLRLIYYSQIVNDFQKGDIAEGYSVSREKKESFPLTVTSAQKNPTAFYLCASTNSLAKNIQYFGAGTRLSVL.